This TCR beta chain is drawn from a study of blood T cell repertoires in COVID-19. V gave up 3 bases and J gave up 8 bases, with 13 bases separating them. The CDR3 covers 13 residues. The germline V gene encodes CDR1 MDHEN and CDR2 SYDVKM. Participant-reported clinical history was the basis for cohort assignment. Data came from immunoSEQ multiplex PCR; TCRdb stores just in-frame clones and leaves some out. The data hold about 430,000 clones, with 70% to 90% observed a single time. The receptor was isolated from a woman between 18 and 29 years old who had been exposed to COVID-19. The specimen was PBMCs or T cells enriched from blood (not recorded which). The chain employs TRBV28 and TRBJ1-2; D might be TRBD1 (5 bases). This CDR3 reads CASSLARVRGYTF. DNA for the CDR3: TGTGCCAGCAGTTTGGCCAGGGTGAGGGGCTACACCTTC.